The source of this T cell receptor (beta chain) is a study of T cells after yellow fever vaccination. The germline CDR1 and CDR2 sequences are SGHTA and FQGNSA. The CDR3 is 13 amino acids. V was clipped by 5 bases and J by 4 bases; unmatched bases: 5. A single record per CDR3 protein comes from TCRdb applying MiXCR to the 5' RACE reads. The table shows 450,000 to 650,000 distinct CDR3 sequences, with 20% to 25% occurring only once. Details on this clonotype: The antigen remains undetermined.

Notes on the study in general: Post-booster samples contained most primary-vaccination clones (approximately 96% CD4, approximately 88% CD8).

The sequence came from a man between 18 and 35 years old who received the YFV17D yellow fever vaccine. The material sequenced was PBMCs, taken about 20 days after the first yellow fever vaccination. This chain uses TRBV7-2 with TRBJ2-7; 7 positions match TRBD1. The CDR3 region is CASSPGTVYEQYF. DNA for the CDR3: TGTGCCAGCAGCCCCGGGACAGTATACGAGCAGTACTTC.